In this sample, the clone carrying this T cell receptor beta chain turned up many times. Its matching antigen is unknown. Germline V gene data show CDR1 as SGDLS and CDR2 as YYNGEE. V was shortened by 0 bases and J by 1 base, with 10 bases between the two germline ends. The CDR3 has 15 residues. This specimen belongs to a study of neurological immune-mediated disorders. General study results and limits: Among expanded clones, no CDR3 amino acid sequences were shared across subjects, a pattern suggesting private repertoires in all groups.

PBMCs stored at -80 C, 2 million in total, were the source of the unsorted libraries. TCRdb independently ran MiXCR on the 5' RACE reads; one entry per CDR3 protein. This table has approximately 48,000 distinct CDR3 sequences, roughly 17% appearing once. Source material: PBMCs. This clonotype was obtained from a man aged 55 to 70 in good health. The chain combines TRBV9 with TRBJ2-5; D is possibly TRBD1 (6 bases). The CDR3 DNA sequence: TGTGCCAGCAGCGTAGCAGGACAGACCCAAGAGACCCAGTACTTC. Its protein is CASSVAGQTQETQYF.